These 11 T cell receptor beta chains share one sample of origin, sequenced in a study of T cells in Graves' hyperthyroidism and ophthalmopathy. Amplification of TCR beta CDR3 regions used RNA as the template. RT-PCR in the first round (using the HTBI primer set) targeted the TCR CDR3. One entry per CDR3 protein results from TCRdb running MiXCR on the multiplex PCR reads. This repertoire shows about 350,000 distinct CDR3 sequences, about 15% found once; its top ten account for approximately 25%. Sequencing was carried out using blood. The receptor source for this set is a woman in her twenties or thirties with Graves' hyperthyroidism.

The gene calls are TRBV29-1 and TRBJ2-3, with TRBD2 as a possible D gene (5 bases). V lost 5 bases and J lost 2, with 11 bases in between. CDR1 is SQVTM, CDR2 ANQGSEA, per germline. The CDR3 runs to 13 residues. CDR3 region: CSVRGFHTDTQYF. In nucleotides, the CDR3 is TGCAGCGTTCGGGGTTTTCACACAGATACGCAGTATTTT.

This clonotype was detected many times. The rearrangement links TRBV20-1 to TRBJ2-3; 14 bases fit TRBD2. Germline-derived CDR1 and CDR2 are DFQATT and SNEGSKA (reference sequence). The length of the CDR3 is 15 residues. CDR3 amino acids: CSVRLAGGSGDTQYF. The CDR3 nucleotides read TGCAGCGTTAGACTAGCGGGAGGGTCCGGAGATACGCAGTATTTT.

This clonotype was seen at least ten times. This chain joins TRBV19 and TRBJ2-7; a possible D gene is TRBD2 (5 bases). Germline lookup yields CDR1 LNHDA and CDR2 SQIVND (reference sequence). CDR3 length: 15 residues. V was pared by 2 bases and J by 2 bases, with 13 bases between. DNA of the CDR3: TGTGCCAGTAGTATATATGGGGAGCCTACCTACGAGCAGTACTTC. Protein sequence: CASSIYGEPTYEQYF. The full variable domain, in which reference TRBV19 and TRBJ2-7 provide the parts outside the CDR3, is DGGITQSPKYLFRKEGQNVTLSCEQNLNHDAMYWYRQDPGQGLRLIYYSQIVNDFQKGDIAEGYSVSREKKESFPLTVTSAQKNPTAFYLCASSIYGEPTYEQYFGPGTRLTVT.

A few counts support this clonotype. The chain carries TRBV3-1 and TRBJ1-3, with 8 bases identical to TRBD1. Germline loops: CDR1 LGHDT, CDR2 YNNKEL (reference sequence). J gave up 4 bases and V 1 base, and 3 bases lay outside the gene matches. This CDR3 comprises 15 residues. CDR3: CASSQVQGVGNTIYF. As DNA, the CDR3 is TGTGCCAGCAGCCAAGTACAGGGGGTCGGAAACACCATATATTTT.

This clonotype turned up a few times. The chain recombines TRBV27 with TRBJ1-2, with 9 bases fitting TRBD1. Germline values: CDR1 MNHEY, CDR2 SMNVEV (reference sequence). This CDR3 contains 16 residues. The V segment lost 0 bases and the J segment 5 bases; nucleotides outside the gene matches: 7. CDR3 residues: CASSLSISGTGYGYTF. Written as DNA, the CDR3 is TGTGCCAGCAGTTTATCGATAAGCGGGACAGGGTATGGCTACACCTTC.

The chain carries TRBV4-3 and TRBJ2-7; the D gene is possibly TRBD2 (6 bases). V dropped 4 bases and J dropped 4 bases, with 20 bases sitting between them. Germline-derived CDR1 and CDR2 are LGHNA and YSLEER. CDR3 length equals 16 residues. The chain's CDR3 is CASSPAGGAFLYEQYF. The CDR3 nucleotides are TGCGCCAGCAGCCCCGCTGGCGGGGCCTTCCTATACGAGCAGTACTTC.

The chain joins TRBV7-2 to TRBJ2-1; D is perhaps TRBD2 (5 bases). The V gene's germline CDR1 is SGHTA and CDR2 FQGNSA. This CDR3 has 16 amino acids. Deletions cut 5 bases from V and 5 bases from J, with 19 bases between. This CDR3 reads CASSRRLERRNNEQFF. The CDR3 bases are TGTGCCAGCAGCCGCCGGTTGGAGCGGAGGAACAATGAGCAGTTCTTC. Combining the CDR3 with reference TRBV7-2 and TRBJ2-1 gives the whole variable domain GAGVSQSPSNKVTEKGKDVELRCDPISGHTALYWYRQSLGQGLEFLIYFQGNSAPDKSGLPSDRFSAERTGGSVSTLTIQRTQQEDSAVYLCASSRRLERRNNEQFFGPGTRLTVL.

V and J are TRBV19 and TRBJ2-2; 11 positions match TRBD2. The CDR3 loop spans 19 amino acids. J was trimmed by 7 bases and V by 6 bases; bases with no gene match: 19. CDR1 and CDR2 (germline): LNHDA, SQIVND (reference sequence). CDR3 DNA sequence: TGTGCCAGTAGCCAATTTGGGACTAGCGGTAGAGCATGGGGCGGGGAGCTGTTTTTT. Translating gives CASSQFGTSGRAWGGELFF.

This clonotype was recorded at least ten times. The chain combines TRBV2 with TRBJ1-6; D is uncertain. Germline V gives CDR1 SNHLY, CDR2 FYNNEI. The ends were cut back, 10 bases at V and 10 bases at J, with 5 bases in the middle. The CDR3 is 9 residues long. The DNA of the CDR3 is TGTGCCAACTCGTCACCCCTCCACTTT. It yields the protein CANSSPLHF.

The rearrangement links TRBV6-1 to TRBJ2-5, with D unresolved. Per germline, CDR1 MNHNS and CDR2 SASEGT. V lost 6 bases and J lost 3, with 8 bases in between. The CDR3 covers 12 residues. CDR3 bases: TGTGCCAGCAGAGCGATGAAAGAGACCCAGTACTTC. Amino acid sequence: CASRAMKETQYF.

As to this clonotype: This may come from a read error, since a much larger clone is one base off. The rearrangement joins TRBV11-2 to TRBJ1-5, with 7 bases aligning to TRBD1. The germline V gene encodes CDR1 SGHAT and CDR2 FQNNGV. This CDR3 spans 14 amino acids. V shed 5 bases and J 8 bases; nucleotides not matched to a gene: 9. The CDR3 region has the DNA TGTGCCAGCAGCCAAACAGGGGTAAGGGAGCCCCAGCATTTT. Its translation: CASSQTGVREPQHF.